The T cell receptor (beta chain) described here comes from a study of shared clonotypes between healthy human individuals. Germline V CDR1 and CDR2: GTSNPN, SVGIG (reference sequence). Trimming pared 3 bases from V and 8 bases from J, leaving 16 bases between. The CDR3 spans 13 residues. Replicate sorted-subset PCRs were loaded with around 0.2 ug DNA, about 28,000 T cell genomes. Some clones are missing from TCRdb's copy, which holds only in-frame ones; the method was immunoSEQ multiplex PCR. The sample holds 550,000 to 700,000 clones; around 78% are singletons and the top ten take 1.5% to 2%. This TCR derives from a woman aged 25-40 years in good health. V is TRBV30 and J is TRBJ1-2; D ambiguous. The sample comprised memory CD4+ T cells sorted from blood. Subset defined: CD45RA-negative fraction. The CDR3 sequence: CAWRMTQVGGYTF. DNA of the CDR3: TGTGCCTGGAGAATGACTCAGGTGGGAGGCTACACCTTC.